These T cell receptor beta chains were read from a single sample in a study of blood T cell repertoires in COVID-19. Sequenced by immunoSEQ multiplex PCR; TCRdb stores in-frame clones only, minus some. The data hold 65,000 to 90,000 clones, with approximately 92% observed a single time. The sequenced material came from peripheral blood. These receptors came from a human donor in a cohort sampled during active COVID-19. Both conserved end residues are part of each CDR3. The order of the fields is D gene, J gene, V gene, clone size, CDR3 DNA, CDR3 protein. D genes are given only for firm matches. The size of a clone is reported for some rows only, either as once, few or many, or as a class for expanded clones.

TRBD1,TRBJ2-7,TRBV5-1,.,TGCGCCAGCAGCCATTCCGGACAGGGTAACGAGCAGTACTTC,CASSHSGQGNEQYF
.,TRBJ2-3,TRBV4-1,.,TGCGCCAGCAGCCAAGAACCCCCCTACAGATCTTCTAGCACAGATACGCAGTATTTT,CASSQEPPYRSSSTDTQYF
.,TRBJ1-5,TRBV5-5,.,TGTGCCAGCAGCTTGACGCGGCAGGGGATAGATCAGCCCCAGCATTTT,CASSLTRQGIDQPQHF
.,TRBJ2-3,TRBV29-1,.,TGCGGAGGGTCACAGGGGTTATCCACAGATACGCAGTATTTT,CGGSQGLSTDTQYF
.,TRBJ1-5,TRBV2,once,TGTGCCAGCGACCAGGGTCGGGCACAGCCCCAGCATTTT,CASDQGRAQPQHF
TRBD2,TRBJ2-1,TRBV10-3,.,TGTGCCATCCAGGGACTAGCGGACTACAATGAGCAGTTCTTC,CAIQGLADYNEQFF
.,TRBJ1-1,TRBV27,.,TGTGCCAGCAGTTTAAGTGGACAAATAAAGAACACTGAAGCTTTCTTT,CASSLSGQIKNTEAFF
TRBD1,TRBJ1-5,TRBV6-6,.,TGTGCCAGCAGTTCCGGGACAGGGAACAATCAGCCCCAGCATTTT,CASSSGTGNNQPQHF
.,TRBJ1-1,TRBV7-8,.,TGTGCCAGCAGCTTAGTGGGCACACCCGGGAACACTGAAGCTTTCTTT,CASSLVGTPGNTEAFF
.,TRBJ2-7,TRBV23-1,once,TGCGCCAGCAGTCAAGGTTCACAGGGTAATTCCTACGAGCAGTACTTC,CASSQGSQGNSYEQYF
.,TRBJ2-3,TRBV12-2,.,TGTGCAAGTCGCTTAGGGCCGGGACTAGCGGCCCTCCAGGGCACAGATACGCAGTATTTT,CASRLGPGLAALQGTDTQYF
TRBD2,TRBJ2-3,TRBV28,.,TGTGCCAGCAGTTCCCCAATACCAATGCTAGCGGGGGGTGTCGCAGATACGCAGTATTTT,CASSSPIPMLAGGVADTQYF
.,TRBJ2-6,TRBV29-1,.,TGCAGCGGGACTGTGTGGAACTCTGGGGCCAACGTCCTGACTTTC,CSGTVWNSGANVLTF
TRBD2,TRBJ2-7,TRBV7-2,.,TGTGCCAGCAAGTCAAGCCCTAGCGGAAGCTACGAGCAGTACTTC,CASKSSPSGSYEQYF
.,TRBJ1-5,TRBV7-9,.,TGTGCCAGCAGCCAATCTAGCGGCGGTGTGGCGGCAGGACCCCAGCATTTT,CASSQSSGGVAAGPQHF
TRBD1,TRBJ2-7,TRBV9,.,TGTGCCAGCAGCGTATTTACGGACAGGGGGGACGAGCAGTACTTC,CASSVFTDRGDEQYF
.,TRBJ2-3,TRBV4-1,.,TGCGCCAGCAGCCAAGAATCCCTTGAGGATACGCAGTATTTT,CASSQESLEDTQYF
.,TRBJ1-2,TRBV19,.,TGTGCCAGTAGTATGGACACCTCCTATGGCTACACCTTC,CASSMDTSYGYTF